The TCR beta chain described here comes from a study of blood T cell repertoires in COVID-19. Study summary: Samples came from the United States, Italy and Spain, spanning acute and convalescent COVID-19. The cDNA or gDNA used as material had been derived from T cells, B-cell-depleted T cells, or PBMCs.

As processed by the authors: Reference gene primer amplification gave estimated nucleated cell counts. The method was immunoSEQ multiplex PCR; TCRdb's version includes in-frame clones alone and lacks a portion of them. V, J and clone size derive from that table, while D and trimming were established from the DNA sequence. The sample holds about 140,000 clones, approximately 90% seen once. J was trimmed by 4 bases and V by 2 bases; bases with no gene match: 4. The germline gives CDR1 ENHRY, CDR2 SYGVKD. The CDR3 runs 15 residues. This TCR derives from a woman older than 75 with acute or convalescent COVID-19. V is TRBV10-3 and J is TRBJ2-2; 7 nucleotides line up with TRBD1. Sequencing input: peripheral blood. Here the CDR3 reads CAISERGGSTGELFF. The CDR3 coding sequence is TGTGCCATCAGTGAGAGAGGGGGCTCCACCGGGGAGCTGTTTTTT.